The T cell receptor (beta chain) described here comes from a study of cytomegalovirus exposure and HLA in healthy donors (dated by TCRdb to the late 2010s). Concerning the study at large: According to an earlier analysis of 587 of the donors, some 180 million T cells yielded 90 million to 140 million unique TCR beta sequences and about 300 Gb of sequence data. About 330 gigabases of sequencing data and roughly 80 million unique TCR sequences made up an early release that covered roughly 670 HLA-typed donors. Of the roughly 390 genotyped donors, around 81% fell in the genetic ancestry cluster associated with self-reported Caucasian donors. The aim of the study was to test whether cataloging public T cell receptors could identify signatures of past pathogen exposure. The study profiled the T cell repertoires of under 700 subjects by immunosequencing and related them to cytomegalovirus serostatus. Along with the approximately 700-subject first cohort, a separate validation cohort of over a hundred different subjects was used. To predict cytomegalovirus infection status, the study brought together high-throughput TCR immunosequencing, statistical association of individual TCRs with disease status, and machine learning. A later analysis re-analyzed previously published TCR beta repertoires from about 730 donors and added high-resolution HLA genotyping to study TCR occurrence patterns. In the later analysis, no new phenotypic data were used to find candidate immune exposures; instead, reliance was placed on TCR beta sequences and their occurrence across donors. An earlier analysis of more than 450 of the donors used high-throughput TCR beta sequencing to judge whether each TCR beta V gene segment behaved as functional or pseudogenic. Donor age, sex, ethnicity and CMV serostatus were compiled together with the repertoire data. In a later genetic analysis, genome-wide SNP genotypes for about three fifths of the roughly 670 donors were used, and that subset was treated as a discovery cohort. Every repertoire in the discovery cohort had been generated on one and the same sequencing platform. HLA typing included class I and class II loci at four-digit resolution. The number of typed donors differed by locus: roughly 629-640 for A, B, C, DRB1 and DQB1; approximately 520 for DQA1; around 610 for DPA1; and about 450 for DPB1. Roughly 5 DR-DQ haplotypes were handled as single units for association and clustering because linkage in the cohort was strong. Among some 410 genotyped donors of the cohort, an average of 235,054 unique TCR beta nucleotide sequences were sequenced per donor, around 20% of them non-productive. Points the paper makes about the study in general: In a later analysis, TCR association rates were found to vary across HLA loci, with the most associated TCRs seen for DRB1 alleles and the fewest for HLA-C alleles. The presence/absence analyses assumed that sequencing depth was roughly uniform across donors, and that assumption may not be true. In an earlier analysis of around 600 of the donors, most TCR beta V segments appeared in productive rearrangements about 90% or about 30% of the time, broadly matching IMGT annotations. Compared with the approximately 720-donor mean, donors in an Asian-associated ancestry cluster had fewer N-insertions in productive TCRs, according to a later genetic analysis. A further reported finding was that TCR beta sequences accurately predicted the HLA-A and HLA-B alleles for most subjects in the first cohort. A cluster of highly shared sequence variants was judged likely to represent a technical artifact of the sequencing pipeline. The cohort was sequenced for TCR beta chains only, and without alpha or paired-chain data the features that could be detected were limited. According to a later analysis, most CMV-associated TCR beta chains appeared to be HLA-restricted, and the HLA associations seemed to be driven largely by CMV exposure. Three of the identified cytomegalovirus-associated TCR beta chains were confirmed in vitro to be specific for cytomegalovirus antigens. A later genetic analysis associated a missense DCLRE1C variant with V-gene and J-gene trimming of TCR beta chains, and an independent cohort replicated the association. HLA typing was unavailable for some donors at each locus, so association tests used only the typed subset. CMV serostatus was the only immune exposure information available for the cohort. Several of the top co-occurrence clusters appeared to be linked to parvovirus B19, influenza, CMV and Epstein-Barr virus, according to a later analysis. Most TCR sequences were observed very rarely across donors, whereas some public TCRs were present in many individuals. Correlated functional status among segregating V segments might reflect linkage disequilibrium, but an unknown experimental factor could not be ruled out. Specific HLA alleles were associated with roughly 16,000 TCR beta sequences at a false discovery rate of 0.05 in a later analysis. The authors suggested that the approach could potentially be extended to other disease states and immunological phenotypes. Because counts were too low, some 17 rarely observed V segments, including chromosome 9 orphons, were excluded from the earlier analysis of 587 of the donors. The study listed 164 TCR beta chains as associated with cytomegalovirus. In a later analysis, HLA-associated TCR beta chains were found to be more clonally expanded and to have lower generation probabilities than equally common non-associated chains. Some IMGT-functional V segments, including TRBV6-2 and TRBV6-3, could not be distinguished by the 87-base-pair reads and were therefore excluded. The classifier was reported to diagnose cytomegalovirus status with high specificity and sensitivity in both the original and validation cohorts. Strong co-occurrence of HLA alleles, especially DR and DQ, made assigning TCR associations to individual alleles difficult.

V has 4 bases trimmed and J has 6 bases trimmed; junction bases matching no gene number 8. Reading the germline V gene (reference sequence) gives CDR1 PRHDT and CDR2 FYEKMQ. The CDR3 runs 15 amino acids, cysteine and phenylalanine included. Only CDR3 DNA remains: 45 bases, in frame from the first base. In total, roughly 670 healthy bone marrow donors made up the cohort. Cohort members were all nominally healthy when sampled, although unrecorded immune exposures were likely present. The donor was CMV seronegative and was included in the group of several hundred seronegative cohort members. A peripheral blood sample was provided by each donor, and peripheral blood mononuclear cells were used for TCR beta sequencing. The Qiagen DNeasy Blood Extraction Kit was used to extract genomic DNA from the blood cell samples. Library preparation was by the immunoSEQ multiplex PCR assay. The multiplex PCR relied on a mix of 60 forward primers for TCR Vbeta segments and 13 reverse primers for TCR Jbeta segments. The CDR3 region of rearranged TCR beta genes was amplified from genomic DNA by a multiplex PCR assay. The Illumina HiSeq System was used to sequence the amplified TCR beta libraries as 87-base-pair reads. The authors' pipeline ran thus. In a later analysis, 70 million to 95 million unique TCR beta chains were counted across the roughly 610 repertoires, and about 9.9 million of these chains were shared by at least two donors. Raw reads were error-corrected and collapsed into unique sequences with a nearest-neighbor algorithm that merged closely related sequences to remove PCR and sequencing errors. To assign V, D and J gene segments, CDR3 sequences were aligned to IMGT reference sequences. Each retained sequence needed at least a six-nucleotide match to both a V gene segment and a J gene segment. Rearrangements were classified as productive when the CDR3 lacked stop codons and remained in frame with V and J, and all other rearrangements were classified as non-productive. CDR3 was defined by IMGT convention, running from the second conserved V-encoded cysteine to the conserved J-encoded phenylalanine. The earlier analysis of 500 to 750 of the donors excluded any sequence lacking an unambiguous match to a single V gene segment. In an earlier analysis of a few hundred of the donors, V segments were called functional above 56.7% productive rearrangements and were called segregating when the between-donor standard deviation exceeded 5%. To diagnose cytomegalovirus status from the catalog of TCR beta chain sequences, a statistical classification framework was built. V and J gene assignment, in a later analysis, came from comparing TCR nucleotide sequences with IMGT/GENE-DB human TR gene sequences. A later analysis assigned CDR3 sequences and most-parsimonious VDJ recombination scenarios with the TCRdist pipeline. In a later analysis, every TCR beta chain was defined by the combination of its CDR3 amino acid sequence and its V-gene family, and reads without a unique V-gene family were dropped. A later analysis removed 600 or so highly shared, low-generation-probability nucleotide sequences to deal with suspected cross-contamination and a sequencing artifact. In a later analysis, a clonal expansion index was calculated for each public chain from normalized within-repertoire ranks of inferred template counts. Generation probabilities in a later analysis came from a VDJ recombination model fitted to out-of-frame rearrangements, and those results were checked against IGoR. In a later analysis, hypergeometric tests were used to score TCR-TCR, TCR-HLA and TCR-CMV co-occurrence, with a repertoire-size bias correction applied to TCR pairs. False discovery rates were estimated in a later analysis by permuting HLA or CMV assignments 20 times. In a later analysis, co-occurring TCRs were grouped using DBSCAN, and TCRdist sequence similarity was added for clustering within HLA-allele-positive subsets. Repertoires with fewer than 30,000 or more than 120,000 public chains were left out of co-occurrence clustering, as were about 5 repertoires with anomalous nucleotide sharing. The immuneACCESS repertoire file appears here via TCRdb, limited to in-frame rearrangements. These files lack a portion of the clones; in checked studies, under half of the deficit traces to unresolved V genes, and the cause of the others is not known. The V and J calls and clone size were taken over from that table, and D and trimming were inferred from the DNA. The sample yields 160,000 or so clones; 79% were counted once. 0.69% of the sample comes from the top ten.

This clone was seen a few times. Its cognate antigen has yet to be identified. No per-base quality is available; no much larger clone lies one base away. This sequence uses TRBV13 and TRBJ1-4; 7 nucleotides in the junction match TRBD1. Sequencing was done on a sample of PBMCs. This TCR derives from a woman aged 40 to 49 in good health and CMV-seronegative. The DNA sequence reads TGTGCCAGCAGCTCGAGACAGGGTCAATATGAAAAACTGTTTTTT. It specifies CASSSRQGQYEKLFF.